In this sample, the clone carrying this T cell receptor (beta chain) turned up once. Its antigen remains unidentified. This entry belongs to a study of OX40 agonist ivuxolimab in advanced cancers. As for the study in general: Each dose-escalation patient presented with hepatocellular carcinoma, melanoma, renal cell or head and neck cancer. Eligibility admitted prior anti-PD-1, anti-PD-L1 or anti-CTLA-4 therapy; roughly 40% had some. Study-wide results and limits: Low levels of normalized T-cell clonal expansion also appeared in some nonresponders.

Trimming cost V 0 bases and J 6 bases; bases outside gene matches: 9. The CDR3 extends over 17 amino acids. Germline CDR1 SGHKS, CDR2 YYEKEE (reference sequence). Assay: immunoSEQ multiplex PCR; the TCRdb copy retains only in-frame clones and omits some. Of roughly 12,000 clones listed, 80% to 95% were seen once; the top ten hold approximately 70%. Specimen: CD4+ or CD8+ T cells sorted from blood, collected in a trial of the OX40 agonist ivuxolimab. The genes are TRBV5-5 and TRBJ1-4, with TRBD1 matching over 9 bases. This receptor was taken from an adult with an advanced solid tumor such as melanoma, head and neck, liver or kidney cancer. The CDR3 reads CASSLGPGTGRYEKLFF. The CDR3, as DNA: TGTGCCAGCAGCTTGGGGCCCGGGACAGGGAGATATGAAAAACTGTTTTTT.